Described below is a single TCR beta chain sequence and its context. The antigen is not known. The length of the CDR3 is 12 residues. CDR1 LNHDA and CDR2 SQIVND come from the germline V gene (reference sequence). V lost 3 bases, J lost 7 bases, and 9 bases lay in between. This record belongs to a study of molecular identifiers for immune sequencing clone quantification. Study results and limitations: Underestimation of highly expanded clone sizes could arise where identical TCR molecules share a barcode.

In TCRdb, the PCR reads were re-called with MiXCR into one record per CDR3 protein. The top ten hold 0.78% of the sample, which has hundreds of thousands of distinct CDR3 sequences, around 25% seen once. Sequenced sample: naive CD8+ T cells from blood, with Jurkat cell RNA spiked in. Regarding subset: FACS-sorted CD8+CD4-CCR7+CD45RA+ naive T cells. The clonotype originates from a human donor in good health. Some libraries in this study had Jurkat cell RNA spiked in. V usage is TRBV19 and J usage is TRBJ1-1, with D unclear. CDR3 nucleotide sequence: TGTGCCAGTAGTATTCCCCCTCGTGAAGCTTTCTTT. The encoded protein is CASSIPPREAFF. The full variable domain, with the rest looked up from reference TRBV19 and TRBJ1-1, is DGGITQSPKYLFRKEGQNVTLSCEQNLNHDAMYWYRQDPGQGLRLIYYSQIVNDFQKGDIAEGYSVSREKKESFPLTVTSAQKNPTAFYLCASSIPPREAFFGQGTRLTVV.